Ten or more counts support the clone carrying this TCR beta chain. Its antigen is unknown. This entry comes from a study of T-cell memory formation after mild COVID-19. Study conclusions and caveats: In pre-infection memory, a portion of responding clones appeared, which suggested that cross-reactive memory joined. For contracting clones, CD4+ ones sat mainly in CM and EM, CD8+ in EMRA.

5'RACE with constant-segment primers yielded barcoded, UMI-tagged TCR alpha and TCR beta cDNA libraries. One entry per CDR3 protein, called by TCRdb with MiXCR from the 5' RACE reads. The sample consists of about 39,000 distinct CDR3 sequences, about 6.7% of them appearing once. This CDR3 contains 14 residues. The V gene's germline CDR1 is SGHDN and CDR2 FVKESK. V lost 4 bases, J lost 4 bases, and 6 bases stayed unmatched. The chain uses TRBV14 and TRBJ2-7; 8 nucleotides line up with TRBD2. Sequencing was performed on PBMCs or a T cell subset sorted from them (not recorded which). The TCR comes from an adult who had mild COVID-19 (a few samples of this study predate the infection). Cell type and time point are not known. CDR3 nucleotide sequence: TGTGCCAGCAGCCCGGCGGGAGGTGGGTACGAGCAGTACTTC. Encoded protein: CASSPAGGGYEQYF.